Given below is one TCR beta chain in context. Trimming cost V 4 bases and J 3 bases, with 19 bases left between them. The CDR3 is 17 amino acids. This sample is part of a study of blood T cell repertoires in COVID-19. Per the authors' pipeline: Amplification with reference gene primers provided the estimates of nucleated cell counts. Method: immunoSEQ multiplex PCR; TCRdb's copy keeps in-frame clones and lacks some. V, J and clone size were drawn from that table, and D and trimming were deduced from the DNA. Found here are around 140,000 clones, about four fifths of them singletons; the top ten hold about 3.5%.

The chain recombines TRBV5-3 with TRBJ2-2, with TRBD2 as a possible D gene (6 bases). TRBV5-3 carries the ORF label, with uncertain function. Input material: peripheral blood. This receptor was obtained from a man aged 65 to 79 who had recovered from COVID-19. CDR3 amino acids: CARSPVFGGNYTGELFF. The CDR3 DNA sequence: TGTGCCAGAAGCCCGGTCTTCGGCGGGAACTACACCGGGGAGCTGTTTTTT.